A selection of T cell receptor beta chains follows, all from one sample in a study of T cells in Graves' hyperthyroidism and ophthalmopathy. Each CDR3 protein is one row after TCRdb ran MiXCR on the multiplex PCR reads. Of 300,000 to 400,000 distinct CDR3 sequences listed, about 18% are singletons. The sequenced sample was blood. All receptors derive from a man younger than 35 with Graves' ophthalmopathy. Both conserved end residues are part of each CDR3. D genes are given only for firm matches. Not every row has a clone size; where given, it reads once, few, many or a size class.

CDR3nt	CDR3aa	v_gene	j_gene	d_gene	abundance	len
TGTGCCAGTAGTATCCGAAGCGGACAGGGTCAAGAGACCCAGTACTTC	CASSIRSGQGQETQYF	TRBV19	TRBJ2-5	TRBD1	few	16
TGTGCCAGCAGCCCGAAGTGGGGACAGGGGAGGAGTGCTCATGAGCAGTTCTTC	CASSPKWGQGRSAHEQFF	TRBV7-6	TRBJ2-1	TRBD1	many	18
TGTGCTAGTGGTTTCGAAACCGGGACTAGCGAAACGCCGAACACCGGGGAGCTGTTTTTT	CASGFETGTSETPNTGELFF	TRBV12-5	TRBJ2-2	TRBD2	NA	20
TGCGCCAGCACCCCGGGACAGGGGGCCCGTGGCTACACCTTC	CASTPGQGARGYTF	TRBV10-2	TRBJ1-2	TRBD1	few	14
TGTGCCAGCAGCCCCTTTCGATATGACTACACCTTC	CASSPFRYDYTF	TRBV28	TRBJ1-2	NA	once	12
TGTGCCAGCAGCTTGCCCAATCCGGGCTCCCGGGGCTATGGCTACACCTTC	CASSLPNPGSRGYGYTF	TRBV7-9	TRBJ1-2	NA	few	17
TGTGCCAGCTCACCACCCAATCCGGGACAGGGTTTTAATTCACCCCTCCACTTT	CASSPPNPGQGFNSPLHF	TRBV18	TRBJ1-6	TRBD1	few	18
TGCGCCAGCAGCTTGACCCAAGGGAGCAACACTGAAGCTTTCTTT	CASSLTQGSNTEAFF	TRBV5-1	TRBJ1-1	NA	many	15
TGTGCCAGCAGCGGTGGGACTAGCGGGGGACACAATGAGCAGTTCTTC	CASSGGTSGGHNEQFF	TRBV9	TRBJ2-1	TRBD2	few	16
TGTGCCAGCCGACTAGCGGGGGTACTCGAGCAGTACTTC	CASRLAGVLEQYF	TRBV6-1	TRBJ2-7	TRBD2	NA	13
TGCAGTGTCCACAAACGACTAATAGGCTACACCTTC	CSVHKRLIGYTF	TRBV20-1	TRBJ1-2	NA	few	12
TGTGCCAGCGCCCAGGGCGGGGGGAGCAATCAGCCCCAGCATTTT	CASAQGGGSNQPQHF	TRBV27	TRBJ1-5	NA	many	15
TGTGCCAGCAGCCACCCTCGGGGAGGGACTGAAGCTTTCTTT	CASSHPRGGTEAFF	TRBV3-1	TRBJ1-1	NA	many	14
TGTGCCAGCAGCCCCGGGGGGAGTGGGAACACCGGGGAGCTGTTTTTT	CASSPGGSGNTGELFF	TRBV7-3	TRBJ2-2	TRBD2	many	16
TGCGCCAGCAGCCCGGGAAGCGGGGATCAGCCCCAGCATTTT	CASSPGSGDQPQHF	TRBV5-1	TRBJ1-5	NA	many	14
TGTGCCAGCAGCTTAGTCGGACTGGCAGGAACAGATACGCAGTATTTT	CASSLVGLAGTDTQYF	TRBV7-8	TRBJ2-3	NA	NA	16
TGTGCCAGCAGTTTAGGGGGGGCGCGCAATGAAAAACTGTTTTTT	CASSLGGARNEKLFF	TRBV27	TRBJ1-4	NA	NA	15
TGCGCCAGCAGCTTAGGTAGCGGGGGTTATACGCAGTATTTT	CASSLGSGGYTQYF	TRBV5-1	TRBJ2-3	TRBD2	NA	14
TGCGCCAGCAGCCAAGAGCAGAGCCTCTACGAGCAGTACTTC	CASSQEQSLYEQYF	TRBV4-1	TRBJ2-7	NA	few	14
TGTGCCACCAGTGACTCTAGAACAGATGGAAACACCATATATTTT	CATSDSRTDGNTIYF	TRBV24-1	TRBJ1-3	NA	NA	15
TGCAGTGCTACATCGTCCCTGGGCGCCTTCTATGGCTACACCTTC	CSATSSLGAFYGYTF	TRBV20-1	TRBJ1-2	NA	many	15
TGTGCCAGTAGTGGGCGGGACAGGGGTTCCTACGAGCAGTACTTC	CASSGRDRGSYEQYF	TRBV19	TRBJ2-7	TRBD1	NA	15
TGTGCCAGCAGGGGCGACTATGGCTACACCTTC	CASRGDYGYTF	TRBV27	TRBJ1-2	NA	many	11